This T cell receptor (beta chain) was observed in a study of Ad26.COV2.S vaccination and SARS-CoV-2 variants (dated by TCRdb to 2020 to 2022). Some background on the complete study: Donors in the vaccine arm were drawn from COV1001, a phase I-IIa trial of Ad26.COV2.S in healthy adults that was multicentre, randomized, double-blind and placebo-controlled. TCRbeta repertoire sequencing was used to assess the specificity and breadth of SARS-CoV-2-reactive T cell receptors after Ad26.COV2.S vaccination. Trial participants were randomized into five groups of five, in which low-dose or high-dose Ad26.COV2.S was given once or twice, or placebo was given on both occasions. The TCR-sequenced set comprised approximately 32 samples: some 20 Ad26.COV2.S vaccine recipients, 5 placebo recipients and 8 SARS-CoV-2 convalescent individuals. Ad26.COV2.S was administered intramuscularly at a dose of 5x10^10 or 1x10^11 viral particles, either as one shot or as two shots given 56 days apart. Investigators remained blinded to trial group allocation during experiments and outcome assessment. What the research found in general, with its limitations: After vaccination, spike-specific CD8+ and CD4+ T cell responses were reported to show substantial breadth. The study was not powered for comparison of responses between vaccine doses or regimens. Non-spike TCR breadth was comparable between vaccine and placebo recipients, consistent with the vaccine containing only spike. It was noted by the authors that total T cell responses may have been underestimated by the TCR breadth and depth analyses. Spike-specific TCR breadth was higher in Ad26.COV2.S recipients than in placebo recipients (P = 0.0014).

The sample's treatment or condition label is to be understood as: around 19 received Ad26.COV2.S at low or high dose, single or two shots; 5 received placebo; per-sample allocation not given. For vaccine and placebo recipients, repertoires were sequenced using samples collected on day 63 after the first injection. Cohort 1b enrolled 20 to 30 adults aged 18-55 years at a single site in Boston, USA, between 29 July and 7 August 2020. As a vaccine, Ad26.COV2.S was a replication-incompetent adenovirus type 26 vector that expressed a prefusion-stabilized SARS-CoV-2 spike protein derived from the original Wuhan strain. This clone was recorded once. The antigen it binds to is not known. Base qualities are missing; no much larger clone stands one base away. TCRbeta CDR3 regions were sequenced with the immunoSEQ Assay. After extraction, genomic DNA underwent amplification by bias-controlled multiplex PCR, followed by high-throughput sequencing. The authors processed their data as follows. To quantify the absolute abundance of each unique TCRbeta CDR3 region, sequences were collapsed and filtered. T cell fraction was estimated by normalizing TCRbeta template counts to usable DNA, which was measured by amplifying reference genes present in all nucleated cells. Repertoire TCRs were annotated as SARS-CoV-2-specific when V gene, CDR3 amino acid sequence and J gene were exactly matched to a known reactive TCR set. The reference SARS-CoV-2 TCR set came from MIRA and was filtered for enrichment in COVID-19-positive ImmuneCODE repertoires, removing public or cross-reactive TCRs. Based on the MIRA antigens, annotated TCRs were further analysed at the level of specific ORF or position within ORF. Depth was the summed frequency of annotated unique rearrangements, while breadth was defined as annotated unique rearrangements over total unique productive rearrangements. Two-sided Wilcoxon rank-sum tests were applied when comparing TCR breadth between groups. TCRdb stores this immuneACCESS table with in-frame sequences only. Part of the clones is absent; in the studies checked, under half of the shortfall reflects unresolved V genes, and no reason is known for the rest. Clonal size and the V and J genes are those of that table, whereas D and trimming came from the DNA. The sample yields 200,000 to 300,000 clones; 85% to 90% were counted once. The ten largest clones represent about 10% of the sample.

The sequenced sample was peripheral blood, obtained in a trial of Ad26.COV2.S vaccine versus placebo. This sequence was found in a person between 18 and 60 years old who received the Ad26.COV2.S COVID-19 vaccine or a placebo.

Here the CDR3 is given as CASSPSTGLGYTF. The DNA reads as follows: TGTGCCAGCAGTCCCTCGACAGGGTTGGGCTACACCTTC. The chain is encoded by TRBV27 joined to TRBJ1-2, and TRBD1 matches 7 of the central bases. In the germline V gene (reference sequence), CDR1 corresponds to MNHEY and CDR2 to SMNVEV. The CDR3 measures 13 amino acids from cysteine to phenylalanine. Only the CDR3 portion is preserved as DNA: 39 bases, with reading frame beginning at the first base. Trimming accounts for 5 bases at V and 8 bases at J, while the number of junction bases matched to no gene is 8.